Detailed here is one T cell receptor beta chain. Its binding antigen is unknown. Qualities for individual bases were not recorded, and no much larger clone is one base off. The CDR3 regions of human TCRbeta chains were analyzed by immunosequencing. As for the original processing: TCRs in the repertoires were matched against a reference library of SARS-CoV-2-specific TCRs that had been generated with the MIRA antigen-specificity platform. Breadth meant the fraction of unique TCRs that were SARS-CoV-2-associated, whereas depth meant the fraction of total T cells that were SARS-CoV-2-associated. Using the MIRA data, every spike-specific TCR was mapped to the spike region that the TCR reacted to and assigned to either a CD4 or a CD8 class. Log10-transformed breadth and depth values were compared by one-way ANOVA with Sidak's multiple comparisons tests. As stored in TCRdb, this immuneACCESS dataset retains in-frame rearrangements with V and J assigned. A fraction of the clones does not appear; measured against another copy, unresolved V genes explain less than half of the discrepancy, and the remainder lacks a known reason. V and J calls and clone size are copied from that table; D and trimming were computed from the DNA. The sample table lists fewer than 120,000 clones, over 90% of them with a count of one. The ten most abundant clones make up 2.9% of the sample.

The data were taken from a study of T cell responses to AZD1222 COVID-19 vaccine (dated by TCRdb to the early 2020s). In terms of the full investigation: TCR sequencing was performed for approximately 240 trial participants, of whom some 200 were given two doses of AZD1222 and some 25 were given two doses of MenACWY control vaccine. Trial participants were enrolled into age subgroups of 18-55, 56-69 and 70-plus years, which contained approximately 150, 30 and 60 TCR-sequenced participants, respectively.

What this sample's time point label stands for: about 28 days (+/-7) after the second vaccine dose. AZD1222 recipients whose second dose came at about 4 weeks and those whose second dose came at about 12 weeks were combined into one group, since spike-specific TCR depth and breadth did not differ between the two schedules. Samples from vaccinated people were obtained from the UK trials COV001 and COV002, which included a single-blind randomized controlled phase 2/3 trial of AZD1222 (ChAdOx1 nCoV-19) in healthy adults. For TCRbeta chain sequencing, PBMC samples from trial participants were taken at day 0 and at day 28 after the second dose. The CDR1 and CDR2 encoded by the germline V gene are MGHRA and YSYEKL. Its CDR3 holds 15 amino acids, cysteine through phenylalanine. The DNA shown is the 45-base CDR3, in frame from base 1. V has 4 bases trimmed and J has 6 bases trimmed; junction bases matching no gene number 11.

Overall study outcomes, separate from this receptor: Because no day 14 peak-response samples were available, repertoires were characterized only after the peak T cell response. Reportedly, close to half of the unique spike-specific TCRs recognized epitopes lying outside the regions that are mutated in the B.1.351 and B.1.1.7 variants. The whole spike protein was spanned by vaccine-associated CD4 TCRs, and dominant responses were seen in regions 160-218 and 743-854. After two AZD1222 doses, spike-specific TCR breadth and depth were significantly higher than at day 0 and than in MenACWY recipients. Conclusions about previously exposed vaccinees were limited because only six AZD1222 recipients were SARS-CoV-2 seropositive at baseline. In the small 56-69-year group, the increase in depth fell short of significance, most likely because of low power. Participants were mostly white British, with more females than males. The authors suggested clonal diversity may have been underestimated.

The V and J segments used are TRBV4-1 and TRBJ2-7, with 8 bases aligning to TRBD1. Sequences were derived from peripheral blood, sampled 28 days after the second AZD1222 dose. The sequence came from an adult who received the AZD1222 COVID-19 vaccine. The bases read TGCGCCAGCAGCCCCTTTGACAGGGGATCGGGCGAGCAGTACTTC. It is translated as CASSPFDRGSGEQYF.